One TCR beta chain is described in this entry. The table came from immunoSEQ multiplex PCR; TCRdb's copy has only in-frame clones and leaves some out. This table holds 130,000 or so clones, roughly 84% found once. These data are taken from a study of control samples from healthy donors and cancer patients. CDR1 and CDR2 from the germline V gene are SGHNT and YENEEA. Trimming cost V 5 bases and J 3 bases, with 11 bases left between them. The CDR3 covers 15 residues. What was sequenced was blood. The clonotype originates from a man aged 50 to 59 in good health. The chain uses TRBV11-3 and TRBJ2-6, with D perhaps TRBD2 (5 bases). The CDR3 protein is CASSGSGSGANVLTF. The CDR3 bases are TGTGCCAGCAGCGGATCGGGAAGTGGGGCCAACGTCCTGACTTTC.